The 16 T cell receptor beta chains below come from one sample, sequenced in a study of blood T cell repertoires in COVID-19. TCRdb's table, derived via immunoSEQ multiplex PCR, lists solely in-frame clones and lacks some. The top ten hold less than 1.2% of the sample, which has 40,000 to 60,000 clones, approximately 93% seen once. Sample: peripheral blood. These receptors were collected from a man aged 60 to 69 with COVID-19, enrolled during active disease.

The gene calls are TRBV9 and TRBJ2-2; 13 bases line up with TRBD2. This CDR3 has 17 residues. The trim removed 5 bases at V and 4 bases at J, leaving 8 bases unmatched. The germline V gene has CDR1 SGDLS and CDR2 YYNGEE. CDR3 protein: CASSSTSGGAGTGELFF. The CDR3 DNA is TGTGCCAGCAGTTCAACTAGCGGGGGGGCCGGCACCGGGGAGCTGTTTTTT. Using reference TRBV9 and TRBJ2-2 for the parts outside the CDR3, the full variable domain is DSGVTQTPKHLITATGQRVTLRCSPRSGDLSVYWYQQSLDQGLQFLIQYYNGEERAKGNILERFSAQQFPDLHSELNLSSLELGDSALYFCASSSTSGGAGTGELFFGEGSRLTVL.

The genes are TRBV9 and TRBJ2-1; 10 nucleotides match TRBD2. The CDR3 extends over 16 amino acids. Germline CDR1 and CDR2: SGDLS and YYNGEE. The ends lost 0 bases at V and 3 bases at J; junction bases unmatched: 3. The CDR3 DNA is TGTGCCAGCAGCGTAGGGTCTAGCGGGAGCTACAATGAGCAGTTCTTC. Translating gives CASSVGSSGSYNEQFF.

The genes are TRBV6-5 and TRBJ2-1; 8 bases align to TRBD2. V was pared by 4 bases and J by 3 bases, with 8 bases of the junction left unmatched. The CDR3 consists of 16 residues. Germline CDR1 reads MNHEY; CDR2 reads SVGAGI. The CDR3 region is CASSSVGGRIYNEQFF. The CDR3 DNA sequence: TGTGCCAGCAGTTCCGTCGGCGGGAGGATCTACAATGAGCAGTTCTTC.

This chain connects TRBV15 to TRBJ2-1, with 10 positions matching TRBD2. The CDR3 is 15 amino acids. Trimming removed 1 base from V and 10 bases from J; junction bases left unmatched: 7. The V gene's germline CDR1 is LNHNV and CDR2 YYDKDF (reference sequence). Here the CDR3 reads CATSRGTSGKAEQFF. The CDR3 DNA follows: TGTGCCACCAGCAGAGGGACTAGCGGAAAGGCGGAGCAGTTCTTC.

V usage is TRBV6-6 and J usage is TRBJ1-1; the D gene is possibly TRBD1 (5 bases). The CDR3 covers 13 residues. The V gene lost 8 bases and the J gene lost 1 base, with 11 bases spanning the gap. The germline V gene encodes CDR1 MNHNY and CDR2 SVGAGI (reference sequence). In nucleotides, the CDR3 is TGTGCCAGCGGACACATGAAGAACACTGAAGCTTTCTTT. Its protein is CASGHMKNTEAFF.

This chain uses TRBV19 with TRBJ2-3; 8 nucleotides align to TRBD2. The V segment lost 4 bases and the J segment 6 bases; nucleotides outside the gene matches: 3. The CDR3 length is 13 residues. The germline V gene encodes CDR1 LNHDA and CDR2 SQIVND (reference sequence). For the CDR3, the DNA is TGTGCCAGTAGTACAGCGGGAGCGGATACGCAGTATTTT. Translating gives CASSTAGADTQYF.

V gene TRBV2 combines with J gene TRBJ1-1, with D possibly matching TRBD1 (5 bases). This CDR3 spans 13 amino acids. Germline V gene sequence: CDR1 SNHLY, CDR2 FYNNEI. V lost 5 bases to trimming and J lost 4 bases, with 11 bases between them. CDR3 in amino acids: CASSSGETTEAFF. In DNA, the CDR3 is TGTGCCAGCAGTTCGGGGGAAACCACTGAAGCTTTCTTT. The entire variable domain, with the rest obtained from reference TRBV2 and TRBJ1-1, is as follows: EPEVTQTPSHQVTQMGQEVILRCVPISNHLYFYWYRQILGQKVEFLVSFYNNEISEKSEIFDDQFSVERPDGSNFTLKIRSTKLEDSAMYFCASSSGETTEAFFGQGTRLTVV.

V gene TRBV21-1 combines with J gene TRBJ2-4; the table assigns TRBD1, which was not confirmed against the DNA. TRBV21-1 corresponds to a pseudogene. This CDR3 comprises 14 residues. The CDR3 DNA follows: TGTGCCAGCAGGGGGACAGGGAACAAGCGCATTCAGTACTTC. Protein: CASRGTGNKRIQYF.

This clone has just one count. The chain uses TRBV2 and TRBJ2-6, with D possibly TRBD2 on 6 matching bases. Trimming took off 7 bases at V and 1 base at J, with 11 bases between the two ends. CDR3 length: 15 residues. The germline V gene encodes CDR1 SNHLY and CDR2 FYNNEI. This CDR3 reads CASTWGESGANVLTF. The CDR3 bases are TGTGCCAGCACTTGGGGGGAGTCTGGGGCCAACGTCCTGACTTTC.

V gene TRBV12-3 or TRBV12-4 combines with J gene TRBJ1-4; unclear D gene. This CDR3 spans 12 amino acids. Trimming took off 3 bases at V and 11 bases at J, with 10 bases between the two ends. The CDR3 protein is CASSFFGEKLFF. DNA of the CDR3: TGTGCCAGCAGTTTTTTCGGGGAGAAACTGTTTTTT.

Here the CDR3 reads CASSLTGAGTGELFF. CDR3 DNA: TGTGCCAGCAGCTTAACCGGCGCGGGCACCGGGGAGCTGTTTTTT. V usage is TRBV7-3 and J usage is TRBJ2-2, with D perhaps TRBD2 (5 bases). The CDR3 length is 15 residues. CDR1 and CDR2 from the germline V gene are SGHTA and FQGTGA. The ends were cut back, 0 bases at V and 4 bases at J, with 9 bases in the middle.

This chain links TRBV6-5 with TRBJ2-7; 7 bases are shared with TRBD1. Germline V lookup: CDR1 MNHEY, CDR2 SVGAGI. The CDR3 contains 15 residues. V dropped 4 bases and J dropped 2; count of bases not matched to a gene: 8. As DNA, the CDR3 is TGTGCCAGCAGTTCGCGACAGGGTAGTCCCTACGAGCAGTACTTC. The encoded protein is CASSSRQGSPYEQYF.

The chain uses TRBV28 and TRBJ2-1; 10 nucleotides line up with TRBD2. V was pared by 2 bases and J by 7 bases, with 8 bases of the junction left unmatched. CDR3 length: 16 amino acids. In germline, CDR1 is MDHEN, CDR2 SYDVKM. The CDR3 reads CASSLLAGALGNEQFF. CDR3 bases: TGTGCCAGCAGTTTACTAGCGGGAGCCCTCGGGAATGAGCAGTTCTTC.

This clone appeared a single time. The chain employs TRBV3-1 (or the pseudogene TRBV3-2) and TRBJ1-2, with 10 bases that match TRBD1. The ends lost 4 bases at V and 5 bases at J; junction bases unmatched: 4. CDR3 length: 14 amino acids. Germline CDR1 and CDR2: LGHDT and YNNKEL (reference sequence). CDR3 bases: TGTGCCAGCAGCCGGACAGGGGGAGAGTATGGCTACACCTTC. Translating it yields CASSRTGGEYGYTF.

This chain's CDR3 is CASSVHLDSSSYNEQFF. CDR3 coding DNA: TGTGCCAGCAGCGTCCACCTGGACTCCAGCTCCTACAATGAGCAGTTCTTC. This chain links TRBV9 with TRBJ2-1; a weak D match, TRBD2 (5 bases). V was clipped by 2 bases and J by 0 bases, with 15 bases between them. Germline V gene sequence: CDR1 SGDLS, CDR2 YYNGEE. The CDR3 has 17 residues.

V gene TRBV12-3 or TRBV12-4 combines with J gene TRBJ1-2, with D maybe TRBD1 (6 bases). V gave up 7 bases and J gave up 6 bases, with 12 bases separating them. CDR3 length: 12 residues. As DNA, the CDR3 is TGTGCCAGCACCAAGGACAGTAATGGCTACACCTTC. Protein: CASTKDSNGYTF.